This TCR beta chain was retrieved from a study of shared clonotypes between healthy human individuals. The CDR3 contains 15 residues. V shed 5 bases, J shed 2 bases, and the junction held 6 bases outside the gene matches. Germline loops: CDR1 SGHTA, CDR2 FQGNSA. Division of CD4+ cells produced a CD45RA+ naive subset and a CD45RA-negative memory subset. Assay used: immunoSEQ multiplex PCR; TCRdb lists only in-frame clones, some missing. There are 550,000 to 850,000 clones in the sample; just under 75% occur only once, and under 2% lies in the top ten. The receptor comes from a woman aged 25 to 39 in good health. V is TRBV7-2 and J is TRBJ2-7, with 10 bases aligning to TRBD1. The material sequenced was memory CD4+ T cells sorted from blood. The subset is: CD45RA-negative fraction. This CDR3 reads CASSPGGTGAYEQYF. The DNA of the CDR3 is TGTGCCAGCAGCCCCGGGGGGACAGGGGCCTACGAGCAGTACTTC. Complete variable domain (other parts from reference TRBV7-2 and TRBJ2-7): GAGVSQSPSNKVTEKGKDVELRCDPISGHTALYWYRQSLGQGLEFLIYFQGNSAPDKSGLPSDRFSAERTGGSVSTLTIQRTQQEDSAVYLCASSPGGTGAYEQYFGPGTRLTVT.